One sample yielded the 18 T cell receptor beta chains listed below, sequenced in a study of blood T cell repertoires in COVID-19. Assay used: immunoSEQ multiplex PCR; TCRdb lists only in-frame clones, some missing. The data hold under 95,000 clones, with approximately 87% observed a single time. The sample was peripheral blood. All receptors derive from a human donor in a cohort sampled during active COVID-19.

The CDR3 reads CASENSFATEAFF. DNA for the CDR3: TGTGCCAGTGAGAACAGCTTTGCTACTGAAGCTTTCTTT. The chain recombines TRBV19 with TRBJ1-1, with D uncertain. Germline V gene sequence: CDR1 LNHDA, CDR2 SQIVND (reference sequence). The CDR3 extends over 13 amino acids. V lost 8 bases and J lost 5, with 15 bases in between. Drawing the rest from reference TRBV19 and TRBJ1-1, the complete variable domain is DGGITQSPKYLFRKEGQNVTLSCEQNLNHDAMYWYRQDPGQGLRLIYYSQIVNDFQKGDIAEGYSVSREKKESFPLTVTSAQKNPTAFYLCASENSFATEAFFGQGTRLTVV.

With regard to this clone: The sample carries other DNA sequences with the same CDR3. V and J are TRBV7-2 and TRBJ2-2; D not certain. The CDR3 has 14 amino acids. Germline V lookup: CDR1 SGHTA, CDR2 FQGNSA. Trimming left V 5 bases short and J 1 base short, with 8 bases between. The CDR3 coding sequence is TGTGCCAGCAGCGTCTACCGGAACACCGGGGAGCTGTTTTTT. It encodes CASSVYRNTGELFF.

In the case of this clone: A read error may produce the germline difference seen at one junction end. J is TRBJ2-7 and V is TRBV15, with 7 positions matching TRBD2. Germline V gene data show CDR1 as LNHNV and CDR2 as YYDKDF (reference sequence). The CDR3 is 14 residues long. The CDR3 sequence is CATSRDSWEGLRDF. CDR3 nucleotide sequence: TGTGCCACCAGCAGAGACTCTTGGGAGGGACTGAGGGACTTC.

V is TRBV12-3 or TRBV12-4 and J is TRBJ1-1, with D hard to call. Deletions cut 3 bases from V and 1 base from J, with 6 bases between. The length of the CDR3 is 13 residues. The CDR3 DNA reads TGTGCCAGCAGTTTTAATCGGAACACTGAAGCTTTCTTT. The encoded protein is CASSFNRNTEAFF.

The chain links TRBV27 to TRBJ2-7, with D unresolved. Trimming left V 5 bases short and J 3 bases short, with 17 bases between. CDR3 size: 15 residues. CDR1 is MNHEY and CDR2 is SMNVEV in the germline V gene (reference sequence). CDR3 in DNA: TGTGCCAGCAGTATGCGTCCCGCGACGGGCTACGAGCAGTACTTC. Amino acid sequence: CASSMRPATGYEQYF.

This clone has a handful of counts. V and J are TRBV2 and TRBJ1-1; tentative D call: TRBD1 (6 bases). The V and J ends lost 5 bases and 0 bases respectively, with 10 bases between them. The CDR3 consists of 14 residues. CDR1 and CDR2 (germline): SNHLY, FYNNEI. CDR3 sequence reads: CASSSDSLNTEAFF. In DNA form, the CDR3 reads TGTGCCAGCAGTTCGGACAGTTTGAACACTGAAGCTTTCTTT.

The chain combines TRBV12-3 or TRBV12-4 with TRBJ1-1, with 9 bases identical to TRBD1. Trimming removed 2 bases from V and 7 bases from J; junction bases left unmatched: 2. The CDR3 spans 13 residues. The CDR3 here is CASSLRGQGEAFF. Here the CDR3 DNA reads TGTGCCAGCAGTTTAAGGGGACAGGGTGAAGCTTTCTTT.

This clone was counted only a few times. The chain uses TRBV6-5 and TRBJ1-4; D may be TRBD1 (6 bases). CDR3 length: 14 amino acids. V lost 5 bases and J 6 bases, leaving 13 bases between the germline ends. The germline V gene encodes CDR1 MNHEY and CDR2 SVGAGI. The CDR3 bases are TGTGCCAGCAGTCGTGGGGGCCAGGATGAAAAACTGTTTTTT. It translates to CASSRGGQDEKLFF.

The chain recombines TRBV15 with TRBJ2-7, with TRBD1 matching over 9 bases. Germline CDR1 reads LNHNV; CDR2 reads YYDKDF (reference sequence). The CDR3 totals 16 residues. V dropped 5 bases and J dropped 3; count of bases not matched to a gene: 11. CDR3 nucleotides: TGTGCCACCAGCGACTCGGCCGGGACAGGGAGCTACGAGCAGTACTTC. Its translation is CATSDSAGTGSYEQYF.

The CDR3 bases are TGTGCCAGCAGTTTATTCGGGCGGGCGGGGGGTATAGAGCCCCAGCATTTT. This encodes CASSLFGRAGGIEPQHF. V is TRBV28 and J is TRBJ1-5; D might be TRBD1 (5 bases). Trimming pared 1 base from V and 8 bases from J, leaving 21 bases between. The CDR3 has 17 residues. Looked up from germline, CDR1 is MDHEN and CDR2 is SYDVKM.

This chain links TRBV19 with TRBJ1-2; maybe TRBD1 (5 bases). The CDR3 extends over 13 amino acids. Germline CDR1 LNHDA, CDR2 SQIVND (reference sequence). V was shortened by 1 base and J by 4 bases, with 7 bases between the two germline ends. The CDR3 sequence: CASSIGQPYGYTF. The CDR3 DNA follows: TGTGCCAGTAGTATAGGACAGCCCTATGGCTACACCTTC.

The J gene is TRBJ1-1, the V gene TRBV18; 7 bases are shared with TRBD1. V was pared by 5 bases and J by 2 bases, with 17 bases of the junction left unmatched. The germline V gene has CDR1 KGHSH and CDR2 LQKENI. The CDR3 extends over 18 amino acids. CDR3 residues: CASSLLGGQKTLNTEAFF. The CDR3 nucleotides are TGTGCCAGCTCATTGTTAGGGGGACAGAAGACTCTTAACACTGAAGCTTTCTTT.

The V call is TRBV5-4, the J call TRBJ1-2, with unresolved D. Germline V lookup: CDR1 SGHNT, CDR2 YYREEE (reference sequence). CDR3 length: 14 amino acids. V shed 0 bases and J shed 6 bases, with 12 bases lying between them. The chain's CDR3 is CASSLDSSTDGYTF. The CDR3 DNA follows: TGTGCCAGCAGCTTGGACAGTTCAACGGATGGCTACACCTTC. Complete variable domain (other parts from reference TRBV5-4 and TRBJ1-2): ETGVTQSPTHLIKTRGQQVTLRCSSQSGHNTVSWYQQALGQGPQFIFQYYREEENGRGNFPPRFSGLQFPNYSSELNVNALELDDSALYLCASSLDSSTDGYTFGSGTRLTVV.

This clone was seen a single time. The V and J genes are TRBV2 and TRBJ2-1, with TRBD2 matching 12 bases. V lost 7 bases to trimming and J lost 7 bases; unmatched junction nucleotides: 8. Germline V gene data show CDR1 as SNHLY and CDR2 as FYNNEI. This CDR3 has 15 amino acids. CDR3 sequence: CASTRLAGVDNEQFF. DNA for the CDR3: TGTGCCAGCACGAGACTAGCGGGAGTCGATAATGAGCAGTTCTTC.

The chain is built from TRBV13 and TRBJ2-2; perhaps TRBD1 as D (6 bases). This CDR3 is 15 amino acids long. Germline V gene data show CDR1 as PRHDT and CDR2 as FYEKMQ (reference sequence). V lost 6 bases and J lost 7, with 18 bases in between. CDR3 nucleotide sequence: TGTGCCAGCAGTTTTAAGGGGGAGCGCGGCGGGGAGCTGTTTTTT. Protein product: CASSFKGERGGELFF.

CDR3 amino acids: CASSLGLGASPLHF. CDR3 in DNA: TGTGCCAGCAGCTTAGGGCTGGGGGCTTCACCCCTCCACTTT. The chain carries TRBV11-2 and TRBJ1-6; D is possibly TRBD1 (6 bases). The V end lost 1 base, the J end lost 9 bases, and 10 bases lay between the germline ends. This CDR3 has 14 amino acids. CDR1 SGHAT and CDR2 FQNNGV come from the germline V gene. The full variable domain, completed using reference TRBV11-2 and TRBJ1-6, is EAGVAQSPRYKIIEKRQSVAFWCNPISGHATLYWYQQILGQGPKLLIQFQNNGVVDDSQLPKDRFSAERLKGVDSTLKIQPAKLEDSAVYLCASSLGLGASPLHFGNGTRLTVT.

The genes are TRBV6-5 and TRBJ1-1; possibly TRBD1 for D (6 bases). The germline gives CDR1 MNHEY, CDR2 SVGAGI. The CDR3 is made up of 11 amino acids. Trimming removed 5 bases from V and 7 bases from J, with 8 bases in between. DNA for the CDR3: TGTGCCAGCAGTCCGACAGGTGAAGCTTTCTTT. Translation: CASSPTGEAFF.

This clone has just one count. V and J are TRBV7-2 and TRBJ2-5; TRBD2 matches at 10 bases. Germline V gives CDR1 SGHTA, CDR2 FQGNSA. The trim removed 6 bases at V and 4 bases at J, leaving 5 bases unmatched. The CDR3 has 14 amino acids. The DNA of the CDR3 is TGTGCCAGCAGATATCGACTAGCGGGAGAGACCCAGTACTTC. Encoded protein: CASRYRLAGETQYF.